This T cell receptor (beta chain) was found in a study of shared clonotypes between healthy human individuals. Per the germline V gene, CDR1 is SEHNR and CDR2 is FQNEAQ (reference sequence). V gave up 5 bases and J gave up 4 bases; unmatched junction bases: 7. CDR3 length: 15 amino acids. Comment on this clone: Its antigen is still unknown.

Generated by immunoSEQ multiplex PCR, the TCRdb table keeps only in-frame clones and is missing some. The table has more than 500,000 clones, roughly 95% seen once. Findings and caveats of the study: Large sequencing depth failed to make sorted-subset sequencing complete, rarefaction showed.

This TCR was recovered from a woman between 25 and 40 years old in good health. V is TRBV7-9 and J is TRBJ2-7; 11 bases are a match to TRBD2. Material for sequencing was naive CD4+ T cells sorted from blood. The sample's subset: CD45RA+ positively selected. CDR3 protein: CASSLKGTSGYEQYF. CDR3 nucleotides: TGTGCCAGCAGCCTGAAGGGGACTAGCGGTTACGAGCAGTACTTC.